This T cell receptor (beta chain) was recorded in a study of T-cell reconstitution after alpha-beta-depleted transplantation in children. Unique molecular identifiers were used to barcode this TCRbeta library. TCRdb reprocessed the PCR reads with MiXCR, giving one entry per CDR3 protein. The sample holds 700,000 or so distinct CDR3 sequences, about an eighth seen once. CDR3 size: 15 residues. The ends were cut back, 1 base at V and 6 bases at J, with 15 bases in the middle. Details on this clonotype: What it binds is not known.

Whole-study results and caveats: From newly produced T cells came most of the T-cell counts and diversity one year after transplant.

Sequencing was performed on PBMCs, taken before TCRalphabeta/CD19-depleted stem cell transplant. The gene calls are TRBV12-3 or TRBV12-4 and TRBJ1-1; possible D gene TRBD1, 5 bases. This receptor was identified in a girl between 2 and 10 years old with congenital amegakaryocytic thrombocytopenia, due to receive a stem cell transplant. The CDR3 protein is CASSLGRGAGAEAFF. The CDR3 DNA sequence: TGTGCCAGCAGTTTAGGGCGAGGGGCCGGCGCTGAAGCTTTCTTT.